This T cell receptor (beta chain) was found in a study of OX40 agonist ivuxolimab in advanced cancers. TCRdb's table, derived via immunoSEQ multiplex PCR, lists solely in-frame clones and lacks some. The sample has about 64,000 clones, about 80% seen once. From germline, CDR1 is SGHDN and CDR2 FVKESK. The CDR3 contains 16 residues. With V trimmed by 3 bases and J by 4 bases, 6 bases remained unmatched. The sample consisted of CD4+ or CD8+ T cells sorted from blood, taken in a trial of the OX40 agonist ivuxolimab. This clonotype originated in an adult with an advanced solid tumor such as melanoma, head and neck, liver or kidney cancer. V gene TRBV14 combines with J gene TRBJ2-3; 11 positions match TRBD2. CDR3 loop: CASSHFSGRAPDTQYF. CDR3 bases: TGTGCCAGCAGCCACTTTAGCGGGAGGGCCCCAGATACGCAGTATTTT.